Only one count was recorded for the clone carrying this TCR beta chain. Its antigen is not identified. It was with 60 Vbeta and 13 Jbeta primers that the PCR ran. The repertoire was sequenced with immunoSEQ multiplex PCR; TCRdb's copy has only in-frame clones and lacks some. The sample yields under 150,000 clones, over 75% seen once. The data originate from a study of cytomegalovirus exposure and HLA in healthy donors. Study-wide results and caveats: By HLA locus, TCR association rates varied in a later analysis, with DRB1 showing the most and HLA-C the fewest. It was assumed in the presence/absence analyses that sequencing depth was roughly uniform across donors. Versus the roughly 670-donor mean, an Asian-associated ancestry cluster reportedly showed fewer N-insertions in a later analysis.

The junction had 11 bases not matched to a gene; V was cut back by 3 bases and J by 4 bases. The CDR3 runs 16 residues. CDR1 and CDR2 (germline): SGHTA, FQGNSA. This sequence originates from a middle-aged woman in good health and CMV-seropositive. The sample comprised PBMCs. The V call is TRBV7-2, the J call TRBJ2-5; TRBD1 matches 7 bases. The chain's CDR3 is CASSFLTFSGGETQYF. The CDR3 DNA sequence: TGTGCCAGCAGCTTCCTTACATTCTCAGGGGGAGAGACCCAGTACTTC.